This TCR beta chain came from a study of CD8 T cells in ankylosing spondylitis. Whole-study findings and limits: Enrichment of disease-linked clones was reportedly significant in matched ankylosing spondylitis synovial fluid.

Comment on this clonotype: Its antigen is not identified.

Scientists made TCR beta libraries using quantitative 5'-RACE with molecular barcodes. TCRdb recomputed calls from the 5' RACE reads with MiXCR, one row per CDR3 protein. Seen here are about 340,000 distinct CDR3 sequences, roughly 14% observed once, and the top ten hold 0.9% to 1.2%. The CDR3 covers 15 residues. In germline, CDR1 is MNHEY, CDR2 SVGAGI. Between the trimmed V and J ends, which lost 5 bases and 0 bases, there was a span of 10 bases. This receptor was identified in a male donor with ankylosing spondylitis or in good health (not recorded which). The specimen was blood, either unsorted or a sorted T cell fraction (not recorded which). This chain uses TRBV6-5 with TRBJ1-4; D gene unclear. This CDR3 reads CASSLDSATNEKLFF. The CDR3 DNA reads TGTGCCAGCAGTCTCGACTCAGCAACTAATGAAAAACTGTTTTTT.